Following are 16 T cell receptor beta chains from one sample sequenced in a study of T-cell reconstitution after alpha-beta-depleted transplantation in children. The TCRbeta library was prepared with unique molecular identifiers. Via MiXCR, TCRdb re-called the PCR reads, giving one row per CDR3 protein. Counted here are fewer than 3,000 distinct CDR3 sequences, less than 25% occurring once; the ten biggest clones make up around 41%. Material: PBMCs, mostly from graft donor cells, obtained 60 days after TCRalphabeta/CD19-depleted stem cell transplant. The source is a female patient aged 5 to 17 who had a stem cell transplant for acute lymphoblastic leukemia, so the T cells may come from the graft donor.

This clonotype was seen at least ten times. The chain joins TRBV6-5 to TRBJ1-2; D not certain. Trimming pared 3 bases from V and 4 bases from J, leaving 9 bases between. Per the germline V gene, CDR1 is MNHEY and CDR2 is SVGAGI. The CDR3 runs 13 residues. The CDR3 loop is CASSYRTSYGYTF. Written as DNA, the CDR3 is TGTGCCAGCAGTTATAGGACGTCCTATGGCTACACCTTC.

V usage is TRBV20-1 and J usage is TRBJ2-3; 10 bases match TRBD2. The CDR3 runs to 15 residues. Germline CDR1 is DFQATT and CDR2 is SNEGSKA (reference sequence). V shed 0 bases and J 5 bases; nucleotides not matched to a gene: 5. CDR3 residues: CSARDATSGKDTQYF. The CDR3 coding sequence is TGCAGTGCTAGAGATGCTACTAGCGGGAAAGATACGCAGTATTTT.

This clonotype was seen repeatedly, ten times or more. The chain links TRBV10-3 to TRBJ1-2, with D possibly TRBD1 on 5 matching bases. Germline loops: CDR1 ENHRY, CDR2 SYGVKD. CDR3 length: 15 residues. Trimming pared 4 bases from V and 4 bases from J, leaving 16 bases between. For the CDR3, the DNA is TGTGCCATCAGTGGGTGGACCGACAGAAGCTATGGCTACACCTTC. Protein sequence: CAISGWTDRSYGYTF.

This clonotype was counted at least ten times. This rearrangement joins TRBV7-9 to TRBJ2-5; D may be TRBD1 or TRBD2 (5 bases each). This CDR3 contains 16 residues. Germline CDR1 is SEHNR and CDR2 is FQNEAQ (reference sequence). Between the trimmed V and J ends, which lost 2 bases and 2 bases, there was a span of 15 bases. CDR3 in amino acids: CASSLLSRWGQETQYF. CDR3 sequence (DNA): TGTGCCAGCAGCTTATTATCGCGGTGGGGGCAAGAGACCCAGTACTTC.

This clonotype came up many times. The chain employs TRBV7-9 and TRBJ2-1; D unresolved. There are 12 residues in the CDR3. Germline CDR1 reads SEHNR; CDR2 reads FQNEAQ (reference sequence). V was trimmed by 4 bases and J by 6 bases, leaving 7 bases between them. The CDR3 DNA reads as TGTGCCAGCAGCTCGAACCCCAATGAGCAGTTCTTC. Its translation is CASSSNPNEQFF.

At least ten counts were recorded for this clonotype. This chain uses TRBV11-2 with TRBJ2-7, with 7 bases lining up with TRBD1. Germline CDR1 reads SGHAT; CDR2 reads FQNNGV. Losses at the gene ends were 4 bases for V and 6 bases for J; bases not matched to a gene: 12. There are 15 residues in the CDR3. CDR3 protein: CASSSTGDISSEQYF. The DNA of the CDR3 is TGTGCCAGCAGCTCTACAGGGGACATCAGCTCCGAGCAGTACTTC.

This clonotype was found many times. V is TRBV18 and J is TRBJ1-2, with a tentative D call TRBD1 (6 bases). This CDR3 has 16 residues. Germline V lookup: CDR1 KGHSH, CDR2 LQKENI. Trimming cost V 4 bases and J 3 bases, with 18 bases left between them. The CDR3 spells CASSLPGAGADYGYTF. CDR3 DNA: TGTGCCAGCTCACTACCAGGCGCGGGGGCGGACTATGGCTACACCTTC.

By its share, this clonotype is medium-sized. The chain is built from TRBV3-1 and TRBJ2-7; D not resolved. Germline-derived CDR1 and CDR2 are LGHDT and YNNKEL (reference sequence). The CDR3 spans 13 residues. V dropped 1 base and J dropped 3 bases, with 7 bases sitting between them. CDR3 sequence: CASSQASLYEQYF. CDR3 bases: TGTGCCAGCAGCCAAGCCAGCCTCTACGAGCAGTACTTC.

In DNA form, the CDR3 reads TGTGCCAGCCGTCAGGGCCTTAATGAAAAACTGTTTTTT. Amino acids: CASRQGLNEKLFF. The chain employs TRBV6-1 and TRBJ1-4; possible D gene TRBD1, 5 bases. This CDR3 spans 13 amino acids. V gave up 8 bases and J gave up 4 bases, with 11 bases separating them. Germline values: CDR1 MNHNS, CDR2 SASEGT.

This chain connects TRBV7-6 to TRBJ2-7; D unresolved. The V and J ends lost 8 bases and 10 bases respectively, with 18 bases between them. Germline lookup yields CDR1 SGHVS and CDR2 FNYEAQ. The CDR3 extends over 12 amino acids. The CDR3 is CASSGDIEEQYF. The CDR3 bases are TGTGCCAGCTCTGGGGATATAGAAGAACAGTACTTC.

The table lists this clonotype with many counts. The rearrangement joins TRBV20-1 to TRBJ2-1; D not certain. The V and J ends lost 0 bases and 4 bases respectively, with 10 bases between them. Germline CDR1 and CDR2: DFQATT and SNEGSKA (reference sequence). The CDR3 spans 14 residues. For the CDR3, the DNA is TGCAGTGCTAGAGATGCAAAGGGATACAATGAGCAGTTCTTC. Translation gives CSARDAKGYNEQFF.

This clonotype was seen repeatedly, ten times or more. The chain recombines TRBV5-4 with TRBJ2-5; D call uncertain. Germline CDR1 and CDR2: SGHNT and YYREEE (reference sequence). V shed 0 bases and J shed 4 bases, with 10 bases lying between them. CDR3 length equals 14 residues. The CDR3 nucleotides are TGTGCCAGCAGCTTGGGTATGGTCCGAGAGACCCAGTACTTC. This codes for CASSLGMVRETQYF.

Ten or more counts support this clonotype. V is TRBV29-1 and J is TRBJ2-3; no firm D call. There are 13 residues in the CDR3. Germline lookup yields CDR1 SQVTM and CDR2 ANQGSEA. V was pared by 4 bases and J by 0 bases, with 8 bases between. The CDR3 protein is CSVGGRSTDTQYF. DNA of the CDR3: TGCAGCGTTGGTGGCAGAAGCACAGATACGCAGTATTTT.

In its sample, this clonotype was seen many times. The CDR3 is CARMVQINTGELFF. As DNA, the CDR3 is TGTGCCAGAATGGTACAGATTAACACCGGGGAGCTGTTTTTT. V and J are TRBV19 and TRBJ2-2; no clear D. Germline CDR1 is LNHDA and CDR2 is SQIVND (reference sequence). V was trimmed by 9 bases and J by 2 bases, leaving 13 bases between them. The CDR3 length is 14 residues.

This clonotype has at least ten counts. This rearrangement joins TRBV4-1 to TRBJ1-5, with TRBD1 matching 10 bases. With 1 base clipped from V and 10 bases from J, the junction kept 10 bases outside the gene matches. There are 16 residues in the CDR3. Germline CDR1 MGHRA, CDR2 YSYEKL. The CDR3 DNA reads TGCGCCAGCAGCCAAGTGGGGGACAGGGGCCGTCAACCCCAGCATTTT. Translated: CASSQVGDRGRQPQHF.

This clonotype is labeled as medium-sized. The V and J genes are TRBV11-2 and TRBJ1-1, with D perhaps matching TRBD1 (6 bases). V lost 5 bases and J 0 bases, leaving 16 bases between the germline ends. The CDR3 extends over 16 amino acids. Germline V gene lookup returns CDR1 SGHAT and CDR2 FQNNGV. CDR3 DNA sequence: TGTGCCAGCAGCCGTAACAGGGTCGGAGTGAACACTGAAGCTTTCTTT. Translation: CASSRNRVGVNTEAFF.